This T cell receptor (beta chain) was identified during a study of CD8 T cells in Susac syndrome. Sequencing targeted TCR beta in blood CD8+ and CD4+ T cells. The TEMRA cells underwent FACS enrichment, while the CD8+ and CD4+ T cells underwent negative isolation. Random hexamers served to reverse transcribe roughly 0.5 to 1 ug RNA. MiXCR, run by TCRdb on the immunoSEQ multiplex PCR reads, gives a single entry per CDR3 protein. The repertoire holds about 130,000 distinct CDR3 sequences, with about 90% as singletons. CDR1 SQVTM and CDR2 ANQGSEA come from the germline V gene. The CDR3 loop spans 10 amino acids. Deletions cut 6 bases from V and 3 bases from J, with 6 bases between.

The sequencing input was CD8+ T cells from PBMCs. The chain is built from TRBV29-1 and TRBJ2-7; D is undetermined. This TCR was recovered from a human donor with multiple sclerosis. The CDR3 loop is CSVLDYEQYF. The CDR3 coding sequence is TGCAGCGTCCTCGACTACGAGCAGTACTTC.